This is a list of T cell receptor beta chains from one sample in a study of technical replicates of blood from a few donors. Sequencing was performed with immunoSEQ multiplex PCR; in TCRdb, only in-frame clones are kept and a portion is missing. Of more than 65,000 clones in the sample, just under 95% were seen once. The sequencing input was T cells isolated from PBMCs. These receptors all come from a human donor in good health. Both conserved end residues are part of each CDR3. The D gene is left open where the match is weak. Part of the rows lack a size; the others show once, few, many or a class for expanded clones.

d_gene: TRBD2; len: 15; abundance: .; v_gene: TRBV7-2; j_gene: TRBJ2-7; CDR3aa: CASSLARGEPYEQYF; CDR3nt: TGTGCCAGCAGCTTAGCCCGGGGGGAACCTTACGAGCAGTACTTC
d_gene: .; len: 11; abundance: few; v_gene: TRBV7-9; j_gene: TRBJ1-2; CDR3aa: CASSGMYGYTF; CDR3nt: TGTGCCAGCAGCGGCATGTATGGCTACACCTTC
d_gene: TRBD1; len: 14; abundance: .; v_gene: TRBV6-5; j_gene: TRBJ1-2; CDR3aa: CASSYRRQGYGYTF; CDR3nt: TGTGCCAGCAGTTACCGAAGACAGGGCTATGGCTACACCTTC
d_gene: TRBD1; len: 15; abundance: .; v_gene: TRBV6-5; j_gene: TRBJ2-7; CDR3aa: CASSLTGTGLYEQYF; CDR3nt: TGTGCCAGCAGTTTGACCGGGACAGGTCTCTACGAGCAGTACTTC
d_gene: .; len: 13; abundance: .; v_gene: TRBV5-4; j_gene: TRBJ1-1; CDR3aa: CASSIQGNTEAFF; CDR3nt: TGTGCCAGCAGCATCCAGGGGAACACTGAAGCTTTCTTT
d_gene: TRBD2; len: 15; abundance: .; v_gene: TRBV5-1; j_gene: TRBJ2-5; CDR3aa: CASSLVGTSEETQYF; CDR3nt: TGCGCCAGCAGCTTGGTTGGGACTAGCGAGGAGACCCAGTACTTC
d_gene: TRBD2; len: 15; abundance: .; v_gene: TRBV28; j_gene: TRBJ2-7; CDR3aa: CASSPLSGSSYEQYF; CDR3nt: TGTGCCAGCAGCCCTCTGAGCGGGAGTTCCTACGAGCAGTACTTC
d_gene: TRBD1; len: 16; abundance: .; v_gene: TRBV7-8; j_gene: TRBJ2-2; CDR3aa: CASNLKTGTNTGELFF; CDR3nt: TGTGCCAGCAACCTAAAGACAGGGACAAACACCGGGGAGCTGTTTTTT
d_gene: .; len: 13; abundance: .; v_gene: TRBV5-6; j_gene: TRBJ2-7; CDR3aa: CASSSFSSYEQYF; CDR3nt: TGTGCCAGCAGCTCCTTTAGCTCCTACGAGCAGTACTTC
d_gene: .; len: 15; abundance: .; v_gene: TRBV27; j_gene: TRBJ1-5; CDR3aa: CASSLSARPNQPQHF; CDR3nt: TGTGCCAGCAGTTTATCGGCCAGGCCCAATCAGCCCCAGCATTTT
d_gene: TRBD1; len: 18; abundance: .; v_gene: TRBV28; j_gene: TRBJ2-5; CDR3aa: CASSFGGIGTGGAETQYF; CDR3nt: TGTGCCAGCAGTTTTGGAGGTATCGGGACAGGGGGCGCAGAGACCCAGTACTTC
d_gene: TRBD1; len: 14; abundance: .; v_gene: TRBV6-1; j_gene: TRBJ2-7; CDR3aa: CASRGGQGPYEQYF; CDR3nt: TGTGCCAGCAGAGGGGGACAGGGGCCATACGAGCAGTACTTC
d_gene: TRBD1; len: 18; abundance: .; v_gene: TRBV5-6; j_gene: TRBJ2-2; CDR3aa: CASSPPLGTGPYTGELFF; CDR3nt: TGTGCCAGCAGCCCCCCTTTAGGGACAGGGCCATACACCGGGGAGCTGTTTTTT
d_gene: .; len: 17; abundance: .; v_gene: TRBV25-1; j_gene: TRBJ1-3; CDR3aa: CASSAPGERKTGNTIYF; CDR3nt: TGTGCCAGCAGTGCCCCTGGAGAACGGAAAACTGGAAACACCATATATTTT